What follows describes a single T cell receptor beta chain. Its target is unknown. Assay: immunoSEQ multiplex PCR; the TCRdb copy retains only in-frame clones and omits some. The sample contains tens of thousands of clones, approximately 96% of which appear only once. The sample is drawn from a study of graft-versus-host responses after intestinal transplantation. At the level of the study: Recipients uniformly received anti-thymocyte globulin induction, followed by tacrolimus and steroids for approximately 3 years. Study-wide results and caveats: There was an association between peak levels of circulating GvH clones and early post-transplant HvG declines. When patients had graft-donor T cell macrochimerism, their allografts held high graft-versus-host to host-versus-graft clonal ratios. Among recipient marrow samples, GvH clones were found; some appeared first in ileum or blood.

In germline, CDR1 is SGDLS, CDR2 YYNGEE. The CDR3 totals 14 residues. After removal of 4 bases from V and 5 bases from J, the junction contained 4 bases not matched to a gene. The sample in question was unstimulated CD8+ T cells sorted from spleen or lymph node cells, obtained before transplant. The receptor was derived from a human donor who was the organ donor for an intestinal transplant. The chain recombines TRBV9 with TRBJ2-7, with 12 positions matching TRBD1. CDR3 DNA: TGTGCCAGCAGCTCCGGGACAGGGGGCCACGAGCAGTACTTC. This sequence encodes CASSSGTGGHEQYF.